The present entry profiles one T cell receptor (beta chain) with its context. It has no known antigen specificity. No much larger clonotype is one base removed from it; base qualities were not supplied. These data belong to a study of T cell responses to AZD1222 COVID-19 vaccine (dated by TCRdb to about 2021). A note on the overall study: TCR sequencing was performed for about 250 trial participants, of whom about 200 were given two doses of AZD1222 and around 25 were given two doses of MenACWY control vaccine. Enrollment into the trials was organized by age into subgroups of 18-55, 56-69 and 70-plus years, and those subgroups contained roughly 140, 27 and 60 TCR-sequenced participants, respectively. Study-wide conclusions, independent of this receptor: Conclusions about previously exposed vaccinees are limited because only a handful of AZD1222 recipients were SARS-CoV-2 seropositive at baseline. Most participants were white British and females outnumbered males, and the authors suggested that clonal diversity may have been underestimated. A significant rise in spike-specific TCR breadth and depth was observed after two AZD1222 doses relative to day 0 and relative to MenACWY recipients. Reportedly, almost half of the unique spike-specific TCRs recognized epitopes lying outside the regions that are mutated in the B.1.351 and B.1.1.7 variants. CD4 TCRs associated with the vaccine covered the entire spike protein, and the dominant responses were in regions 160-218 and 743-854. Because no samples from the day 14 peak response were available, repertoires could be characterized only after the peak T cell response. In the small 56-69-year group, the increase in depth fell short of significance, most likely because of low power.

The germline V gene encodes CDR1 SGDLS and CDR2 YYNGEE. V is pared back by 0 bases and J by 4 bases, with 10 bases lying between the germline termini. The CDR3 starts with the cysteine, ends with the phenylalanine, and has 14 residues. The sequence is cut down to CDR3 DNA, 42 bases in frame from base 1. The CDR3 regions of human TCRbeta chains were analyzed by immunosequencing. From the authors' description of their analysis: TCRs in the repertoires were matched against a reference library of SARS-CoV-2-specific TCRs that had been generated with the MIRA antigen-specificity platform. Breadth was defined as the fraction of unique TCRs that were SARS-CoV-2-associated, and depth was defined as the fraction of total T cells that were SARS-CoV-2-associated. Each spike-specific TCR was assigned to its reactive spike region and to a CD4 or CD8 class using the MIRA data. Log10-transformed breadth and depth values were compared by one-way ANOVA with Sidak's multiple comparisons tests. TCRdb provides this immuneACCESS table in a form limited to in-frame rearrangements. Some clones are lacking; in checked studies, under half of them reflect an unresolved V gene, and why the rest are absent is not known. That table gives V, J and clone size, and the DNA gave D and trimming. Here the sample has around 130,000 clones; about 88% occur a single time. The ten largest make up under 3% of the sample.

This specimen's time point label, per the study, means: about 28 days (+/-7) after the second vaccine dose. AZD1222 recipients given second doses at about 4 weeks or at about 12 weeks were pooled, since spike-specific TCR depth and breadth were not found to differ between the two schedules. The vaccinee samples were drawn from two UK trials, COV001 and COV002, one of which was a single-blind randomized controlled phase 2/3 trial testing AZD1222 (ChAdOx1 nCoV-19) in healthy adults. For TCRbeta chain sequencing, PBMC samples were collected from trial participants at day 0 and at day 28 after the second dose.

The sequence was collected from an adult who received the AZD1222 COVID-19 vaccine. This specimen consisted of peripheral blood, obtained 28 days after the second AZD1222 dose. The rearranged chain carries TRBV9 and TRBJ1-1; confidence is insufficient to name the D gene. The CDR3 here reads CASSVVGFGTEAFF. The nucleotides read TGTGCCAGCAGCGTAGTAGGTTTTGGCACTGAAGCTTTCTTT.